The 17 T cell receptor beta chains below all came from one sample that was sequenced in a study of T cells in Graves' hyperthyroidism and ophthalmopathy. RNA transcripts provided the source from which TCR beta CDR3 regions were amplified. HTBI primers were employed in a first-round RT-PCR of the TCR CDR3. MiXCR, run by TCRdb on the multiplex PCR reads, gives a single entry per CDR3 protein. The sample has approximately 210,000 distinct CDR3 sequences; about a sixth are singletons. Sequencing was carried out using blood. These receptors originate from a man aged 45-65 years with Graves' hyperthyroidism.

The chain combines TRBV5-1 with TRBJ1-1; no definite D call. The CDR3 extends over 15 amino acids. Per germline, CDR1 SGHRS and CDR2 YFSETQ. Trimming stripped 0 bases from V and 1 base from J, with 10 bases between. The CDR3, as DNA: TGCGCCAGCAGCTTGGACGTCGCAGGGAACACTGAAGCTTTCTTT. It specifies CASSLDVAGNTEAFF.

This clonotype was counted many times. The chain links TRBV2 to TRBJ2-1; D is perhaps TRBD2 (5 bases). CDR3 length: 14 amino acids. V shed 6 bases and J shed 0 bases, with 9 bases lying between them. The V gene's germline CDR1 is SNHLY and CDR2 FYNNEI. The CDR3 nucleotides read TGTGCCAGCAGATTGGGGAGCTCCTACAATGAGCAGTTCTTC. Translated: CASRLGSSYNEQFF.

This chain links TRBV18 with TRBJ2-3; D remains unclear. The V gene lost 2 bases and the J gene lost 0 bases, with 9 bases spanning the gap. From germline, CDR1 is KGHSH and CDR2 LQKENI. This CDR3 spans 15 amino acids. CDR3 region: CASSPTQGSTDTQYF. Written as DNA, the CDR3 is TGTGCCAGCTCACCAACGCAAGGCAGCACAGATACGCAGTATTTT.

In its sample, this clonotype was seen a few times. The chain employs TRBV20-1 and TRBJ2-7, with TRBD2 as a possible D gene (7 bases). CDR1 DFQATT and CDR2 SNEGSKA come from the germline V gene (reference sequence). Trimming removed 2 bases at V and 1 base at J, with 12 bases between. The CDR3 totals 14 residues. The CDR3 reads CSARRGGKSYEQYF. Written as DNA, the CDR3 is TGCAGTGCTAGAAGGGGGGGCAAATCCTACGAGCAGTACTTC.

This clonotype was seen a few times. The DNA of the CDR3 is TGTGCCATCAGGACAGGGACTAGCGGGAGCGAGCAGTACTTC. Residues: CAIRTGTSGSEQYF. V is TRBV10-3 and J is TRBJ2-7; 14 bases agree with TRBD2. From germline, CDR1 is ENHRY and CDR2 SYGVKD. With 6 bases clipped from V and 6 bases from J, the junction kept 4 bases outside the gene matches. The CDR3 spans 14 residues.

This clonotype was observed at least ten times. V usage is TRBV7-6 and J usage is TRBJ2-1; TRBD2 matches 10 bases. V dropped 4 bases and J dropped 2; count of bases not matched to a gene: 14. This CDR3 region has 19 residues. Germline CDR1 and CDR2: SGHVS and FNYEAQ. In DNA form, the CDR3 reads TGTGCCAGCAGCTCGTGGACTAGCGGTCATACCGGGACCTACAATGAGCAGTTCTTC. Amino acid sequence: CASSSWTSGHTGTYNEQFF.

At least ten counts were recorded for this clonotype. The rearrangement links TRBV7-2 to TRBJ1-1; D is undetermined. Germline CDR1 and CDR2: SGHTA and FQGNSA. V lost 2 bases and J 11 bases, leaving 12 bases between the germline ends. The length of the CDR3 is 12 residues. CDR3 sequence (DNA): TGTGCCAGCAGCTTACCAGGTCCTGGGGCTTTCTTT. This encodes CASSLPGPGAFF.

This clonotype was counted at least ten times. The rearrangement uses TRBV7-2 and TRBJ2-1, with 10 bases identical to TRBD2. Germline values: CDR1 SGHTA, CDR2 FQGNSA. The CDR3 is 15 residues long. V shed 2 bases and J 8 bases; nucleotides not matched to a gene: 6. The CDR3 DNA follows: TGTGCCAGCAGCTTACCCGAGCGGGAGGGTTATGAGCAGTTCTTC. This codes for CASSLPEREGYEQFF.

The CDR3 coding sequence is TGCAGTGCTCACGTCACAGGGCCAAGTAATGAAAAACTGTTTTTT. Translating gives CSAHVTGPSNEKLFF. The V call is TRBV20-1, the J call TRBJ1-4; possible D gene TRBD1, 6 bases. V was shortened by 5 bases and J by 4 bases, with 17 bases between the two germline ends. Germline V gene sequence: CDR1 DFQATT, CDR2 SNEGSKA (reference sequence). This CDR3 has 15 residues.

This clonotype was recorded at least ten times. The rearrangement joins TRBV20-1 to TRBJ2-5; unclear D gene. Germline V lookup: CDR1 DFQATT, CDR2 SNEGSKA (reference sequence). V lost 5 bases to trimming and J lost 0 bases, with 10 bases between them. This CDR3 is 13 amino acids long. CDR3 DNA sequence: TGCAGTGCTGCGATCCAGTACCAAGAGACCCAGTACTTC. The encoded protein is CSAAIQYQETQYF.

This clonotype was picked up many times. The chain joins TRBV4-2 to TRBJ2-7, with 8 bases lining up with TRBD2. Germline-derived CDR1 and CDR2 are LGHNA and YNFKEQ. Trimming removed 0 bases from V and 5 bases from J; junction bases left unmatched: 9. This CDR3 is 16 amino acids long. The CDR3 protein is CASSQELAGGIHEQYF. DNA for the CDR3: TGTGCCAGCAGCCAAGAACTCGCGGGAGGTATCCACGAGCAGTACTTC.

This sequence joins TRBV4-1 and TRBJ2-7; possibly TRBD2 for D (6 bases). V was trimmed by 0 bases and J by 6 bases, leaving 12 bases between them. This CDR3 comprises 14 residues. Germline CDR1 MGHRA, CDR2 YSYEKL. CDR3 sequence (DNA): TGCGCCAGCAGCCAAGAGAGACGACTAGGCGAGCAGTACTTC. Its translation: CASSQERRLGEQYF.

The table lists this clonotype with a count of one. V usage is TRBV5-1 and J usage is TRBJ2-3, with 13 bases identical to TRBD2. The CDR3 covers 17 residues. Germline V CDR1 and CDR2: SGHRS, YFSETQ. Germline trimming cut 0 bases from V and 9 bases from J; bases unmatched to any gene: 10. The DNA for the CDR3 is TGCGCCAGCAGCTTGGCACCAGGACTAGCGGGAGAGGACACGCAGTATTTT. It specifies CASSLAPGLAGEDTQYF.

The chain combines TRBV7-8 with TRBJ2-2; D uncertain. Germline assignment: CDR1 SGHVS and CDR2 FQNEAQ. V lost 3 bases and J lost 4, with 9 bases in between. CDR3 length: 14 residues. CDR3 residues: CASSFNWVTGELFF. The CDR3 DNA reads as TGTGCCAGCAGCTTTAACTGGGTCACCGGGGAGCTGTTTTTT.

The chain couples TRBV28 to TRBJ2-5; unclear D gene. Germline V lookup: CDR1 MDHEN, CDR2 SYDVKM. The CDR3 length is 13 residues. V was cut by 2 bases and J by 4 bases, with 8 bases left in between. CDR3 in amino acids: CASSLGDTETQYF. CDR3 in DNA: TGTGCCAGCAGTTTAGGGGATACAGAGACCCAGTACTTC.

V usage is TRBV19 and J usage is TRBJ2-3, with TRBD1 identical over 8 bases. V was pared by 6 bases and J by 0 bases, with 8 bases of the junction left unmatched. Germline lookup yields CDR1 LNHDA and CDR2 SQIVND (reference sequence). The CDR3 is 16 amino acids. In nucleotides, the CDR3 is TGTGCCAGTAGCGCCTACGACAGGGGAAGCACAGATACGCAGTATTTT. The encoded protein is CASSAYDRGSTDTQYF.

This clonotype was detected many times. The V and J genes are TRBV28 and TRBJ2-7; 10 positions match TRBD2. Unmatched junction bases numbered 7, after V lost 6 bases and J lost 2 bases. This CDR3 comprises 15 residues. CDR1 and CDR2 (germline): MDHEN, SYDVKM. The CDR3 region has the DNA TGTGCCAGCAGAACTAGCGGGAAGCCCCCCTACGAGCAGTACTTC. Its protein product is CASRTSGKPPYEQYF.